Listed below are T cell receptor beta chains from one sample, sequenced in a study of early T cells in non-severe SARS-CoV-2 infection. TCRdb processed the 5' RACE reads anew with MiXCR; each CDR3 protein has one entry. The sample shows fewer than 40,000 distinct CDR3 sequences, roughly 4.2% of them seen only once. Sequenced input: whole blood. The receptors stem from an adult who was a healthcare worker with PCR-confirmed SARS-CoV-2 infection or an uninfected control (not recorded which). Both conserved end residues are part of each CDR3. Fields, in order: J gene, clone size, V gene, D gene, CDR3 protein, CDR3 DNA. D genes are given only for firm matches. Not every row has a clone size; where given, it reads once, few, many or a size class.

J gene: TRBJ2-1
clone size: many
V gene: TRBV12-3/TRBV12-4
D gene: NA
CDR3 protein: CASSSNPPPNEQFF
CDR3 DNA: TGTGCCAGCAGTTCGAATCCTCCTCCCAATGAGCAGTTCTTC

J gene: TRBJ2-7
clone size: many
V gene: TRBV5-1
D gene: TRBD2
CDR3 protein: CASSLVTSGTSSYEQYF
CDR3 DNA: TGCGCCAGCAGCTTGGTGACTAGCGGGACGAGCTCCTACGAGCAGTACTTC

J gene: TRBJ1-3
clone size: many
V gene: TRBV7-6
D gene: NA
CDR3 protein: CASSLSSHPYSGNTIYF
CDR3 DNA: TGTGCCAGCAGCTTAAGCTCCCACCCTTACTCTGGAAACACCATATATTTT

J gene: TRBJ1-3
clone size: many
V gene: TRBV30
D gene: TRBD1
CDR3 protein: CASSGQEEFGNTIYF
CDR3 DNA: TGTGCCTCCTCGGGACAGGAAGAATTCGGAAACACCATATATTTT

J gene: TRBJ2-1
clone size: many
V gene: TRBV20-1
D gene: TRBD2
CDR3 protein: CSAPGLSHNEQFF
CDR3 DNA: TGCAGTGCACCGGGACTATCCCACAATGAGCAGTTCTTC

J gene: TRBJ2-7
clone size: many
V gene: TRBV7-9
D gene: NA
CDR3 protein: CASSSKYPYEQYF
CDR3 DNA: TGTGCCAGCAGCTCGAAGTACCCCTACGAGCAGTACTTC

J gene: TRBJ2-1
clone size: few
V gene: TRBV7-9
D gene: TRBD1
CDR3 protein: CASSTPYQGAGNEQFF
CDR3 DNA: TGTGCCAGCAGCACACCTTACCAGGGGGCTGGTAATGAGCAGTTCTTC

J gene: TRBJ2-2
clone size: NA
V gene: TRBV5-1
D gene: TRBD2
CDR3 protein: CAGRRTSGIAGELFF
CDR3 DNA: TGCGCCGGCCGAAGGACTAGCGGGATTGCCGGGGAGCTGTTTTTT

J gene: TRBJ2-1
clone size: many
V gene: TRBV2
D gene: TRBD2
CDR3 protein: CASSNLGLAGNEQFF
CDR3 DNA: TGTGCCAGCAGTAACCTGGGACTAGCCGGCAATGAGCAGTTCTTC

J gene: TRBJ2-7
clone size: few
V gene: TRBV4-2
D gene: TRBD2
CDR3 protein: CASSQDITSGSYEQYF
CDR3 DNA: TGTGCCAGCAGCCAAGATATAACTAGCGGGAGTTACGAGCAGTACTTC

J gene: TRBJ2-3
clone size: NA
V gene: TRBV29-1
D gene: TRBD2
CDR3 protein: CSASGLAGEYTQYF
CDR3 DNA: TGCAGCGCCTCCGGCTTAGCGGGGGAGTATACGCAGTATTTT

J gene: TRBJ1-2
clone size: many
V gene: TRBV12-3/TRBV12-4
D gene: NA
CDR3 protein: CASTIEGSYGYTF
CDR3 DNA: TGTGCCAGCACCATCGAAGGGTCCTATGGCTACACCTTC

J gene: TRBJ2-7
clone size: many
V gene: TRBV29-1
D gene: NA
CDR3 protein: CSVEDTGQTYEQYF
CDR3 DNA: TGCAGCGTTGAAGATACCGGACAGACCTACGAGCAGTACTTC

J gene: TRBJ1-1
clone size: many
V gene: TRBV9
D gene: NA
CDR3 protein: CASSVVGGGGEAEAFF
CDR3 DNA: TGTGCCAGCAGCGTAGTGGGAGGTGGAGGGGAAGCTGAAGCTTTCTTT

J gene: TRBJ1-1
clone size: many
V gene: TRBV2
D gene: NA
CDR3 protein: CASEAGNTEAFF
CDR3 DNA: TGTGCCAGCGAGGCGGGGAACACTGAAGCTTTCTTT

J gene: TRBJ2-7
clone size: few
V gene: TRBV19
D gene: NA
CDR3 protein: CASSLRSPYEQYF
CDR3 DNA: TGCGCCAGTAGTTTGCGGTCACCCTACGAGCAGTACTTC

J gene: TRBJ2-7
clone size: many
V gene: TRBV18
D gene: NA
CDR3 protein: CASSANREQYF
CDR3 DNA: TGTGCCAGCTCAGCTAACCGCGAGCAGTACTTC

J gene: TRBJ2-5
clone size: many
V gene: TRBV6-2/TRBV6-3
D gene: NA
CDR3 protein: CASTSGHDQETQYF
CDR3 DNA: TGTGCCAGCACCTCGGGACATGATCAAGAGACCCAGTACTTC

J gene: TRBJ2-7
clone size: NA
V gene: TRBV12-3/TRBV12-4
D gene: NA
CDR3 protein: CASSQIWTGQYF
CDR3 DNA: TGTGCCAGCAGCCAAATATGGACGGGGCAGTACTTC

J gene: TRBJ2-7
clone size: NA
V gene: TRBV10-3
D gene: TRBD2
CDR3 protein: CAISAPSGRAVDEQYF
CDR3 DNA: TGTGCCATCAGTGCCCCTAGCGGGAGGGCCGTCGACGAGCAGTACTTC

J gene: TRBJ2-1
clone size: many
V gene: TRBV11-2
D gene: NA
CDR3 protein: CASSGDRRREQFF
CDR3 DNA: TGTGCCAGCAGCGGAGATCGAAGGAGGGAGCAGTTCTTC

J gene: TRBJ2-7
clone size: many
V gene: TRBV5-1
D gene: TRBD2
CDR3 protein: CASSLRSGISYEQYF
CDR3 DNA: TGCGCCAGCAGCTTAAGGAGCGGGATATCCTACGAGCAGTACTTC

J gene: TRBJ2-5
clone size: many
V gene: TRBV18
D gene: NA
CDR3 protein: CASSQQPKETQYF
CDR3 DNA: TGTGCCAGCTCACAACAGCCCAAGGAGACCCAGTACTTC

J gene: TRBJ2-2
clone size: many
V gene: TRBV7-3
D gene: TRBD1
CDR3 protein: CASSLTGQVRNTGELFF
CDR3 DNA: TGTGCCAGCAGCTTAACGGGACAGGTTCGGAACACCGGGGAGCTGTTTTTT

J gene: TRBJ2-3
clone size: NA
V gene: TRBV11-3
D gene: NA
CDR3 protein: CASTDVGGTDTQYF
CDR3 DNA: TGTGCCAGCACCGACGTTGGGGGAACAGATACGCAGTATTTT

J gene: TRBJ2-2
clone size: NA
V gene: TRBV15
D gene: TRBD2
CDR3 protein: CATSASGGAHTGELFF
CDR3 DNA: TGTGCCACCAGCGCTAGCGGGGGGGCCCACACCGGGGAGCTGTTTTTT

J gene: TRBJ1-6
clone size: many
V gene: TRBV6-2/TRBV6-3
D gene: TRBD1
CDR3 protein: CASNFPGTGVSPLHF
CDR3 DNA: TGTGCCAGCAATTTCCCCGGGACAGGGGTTTCACCCCTCCACTTT

J gene: TRBJ2-6
clone size: many
V gene: TRBV12-3/TRBV12-4
D gene: NA
CDR3 protein: CASSNRISGANVLTF
CDR3 DNA: TGTGCCAGCAGCAATCGAATCTCTGGGGCCAACGTCCTGACTTTC

J gene: TRBJ2-7
clone size: many
V gene: TRBV7-8
D gene: NA
CDR3 protein: CASSTDLDSYEQYF
CDR3 DNA: TGTGCCAGCAGTACGGACCTCGACTCCTACGAGCAGTACTTC